This TCR beta chain was sequenced in a study of cytomegalovirus exposure and HLA in healthy donors. As for the study in general: There were 90 million to 130 million unique TCR beta sequences, drawn from about 180 million T cells, in an earlier analysis.

The PCR employed 60 Vbeta primers together with 13 Jbeta primers. The table came from immunoSEQ multiplex PCR; TCRdb's copy has only in-frame clones and leaves some out. In the table there are tens of thousands of clones, about 53% of which are singletons. Healthy bone marrow donors made up the cohort. The receptor comes from a woman aged 40 to 49 in good health and CMV-seropositive. Sequenced sample: PBMCs.

The CDR3 loop reads CASSLAGKTTSPLHF. CDR3 DNA: TGTGCCAGCAGCTTGGCCGGGAAGACCACTTCACCCCTCCACTTT. The chain employs TRBV5-8 and TRBJ1-6; D gene ambiguous. This CDR3 has 15 residues. Germline loops: CDR1 SGHTS, CDR2 YDEGEE. The V end lost 0 bases, the J end lost 9 bases, and 13 bases lay between the germline ends.